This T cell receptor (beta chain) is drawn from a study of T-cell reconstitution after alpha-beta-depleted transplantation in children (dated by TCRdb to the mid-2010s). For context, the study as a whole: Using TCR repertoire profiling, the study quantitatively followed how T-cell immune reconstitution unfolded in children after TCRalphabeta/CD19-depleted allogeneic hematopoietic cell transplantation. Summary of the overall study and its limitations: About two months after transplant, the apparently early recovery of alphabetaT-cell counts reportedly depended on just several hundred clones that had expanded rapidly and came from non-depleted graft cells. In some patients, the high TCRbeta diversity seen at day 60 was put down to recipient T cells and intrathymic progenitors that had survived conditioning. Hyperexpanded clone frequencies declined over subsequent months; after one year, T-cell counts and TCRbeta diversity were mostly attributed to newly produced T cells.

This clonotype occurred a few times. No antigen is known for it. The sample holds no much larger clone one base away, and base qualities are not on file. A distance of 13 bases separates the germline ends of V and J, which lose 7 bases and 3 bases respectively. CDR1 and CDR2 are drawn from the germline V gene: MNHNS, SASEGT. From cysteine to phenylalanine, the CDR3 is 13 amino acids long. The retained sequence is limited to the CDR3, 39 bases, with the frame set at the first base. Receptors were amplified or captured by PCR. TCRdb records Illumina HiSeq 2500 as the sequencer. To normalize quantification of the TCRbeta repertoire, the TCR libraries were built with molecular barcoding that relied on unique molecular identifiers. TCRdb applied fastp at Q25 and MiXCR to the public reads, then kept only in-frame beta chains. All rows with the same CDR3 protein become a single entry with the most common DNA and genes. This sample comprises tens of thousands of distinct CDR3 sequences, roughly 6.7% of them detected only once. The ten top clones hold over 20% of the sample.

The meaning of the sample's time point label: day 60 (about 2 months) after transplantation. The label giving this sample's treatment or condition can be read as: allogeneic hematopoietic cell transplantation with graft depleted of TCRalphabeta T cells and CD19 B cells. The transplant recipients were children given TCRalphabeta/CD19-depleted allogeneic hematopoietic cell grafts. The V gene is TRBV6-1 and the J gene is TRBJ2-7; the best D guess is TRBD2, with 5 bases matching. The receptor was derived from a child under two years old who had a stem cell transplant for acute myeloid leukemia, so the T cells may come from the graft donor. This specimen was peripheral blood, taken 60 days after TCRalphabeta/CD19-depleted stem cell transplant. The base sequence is TGTGCCAGCACCTACGGGGTCCTCTACGAGCAGTACTTC. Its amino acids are CASTYGVLYEQYF.